This TCR beta chain was observed in a study of neurological immune-mediated disorders. Study-level points and caveats: Subjects shared no identical expanded-clone CDR3 amino acid sequences, suggesting private TCR-beta repertoires in all groups. The highest TCR clonal expansion occurred in HTLV-1-associated myelopathy; multiple sclerosis fell below healthy controls.

The table lists this clonotype with many counts. Its antigen is unidentified. The germline CDR1 and CDR2 sequences are SGHRS and YFSETQ. CDR3 length: 13 amino acids. V lost 2 bases and J lost 8, with 13 bases in between. MiXCR was run by TCRdb on the 5' RACE reads, yielding one entry per CDR3 protein. The table has about 92,000 distinct CDR3 sequences, under 4.5% seen once. The chain joins TRBV5-1 to TRBJ1-2; tentatively, D is TRBD1 (6 bases). This clonotype was obtained from a woman between 50 and 59 years old with multiple sclerosis. The sequenced material came from PBMCs. The CDR3 nucleotides are TGCGCCAGCAGCTTCGACAGGCTTGGGGGCTACACCTTC. As protein: CASSFDRLGGYTF.